The TCR beta chain described here comes from a study of cytomegalovirus exposure and HLA in healthy donors. Study findings and constraints: In vitro checks showed that a few CMV-associated chains really do target CMV antigens. TCR beta V- and J-gene trimming, according to a later analysis, was linked to a missense DCLRE1C variant. Using a false discovery rate of 0.05, a later analysis showed that approximately 17,000 TCR beta sequences were associated with HLA alleles.

The PCR ran on 60 Vbeta and 13 Jbeta primers. Produced via immunoSEQ multiplex PCR; TCRdb's table is partial and in-frame only. The table has 170,000 or so clones, 77% seen once. Germline trimming cut 6 bases from V and 2 bases from J; bases unmatched to any gene: 7. Germline CDR1 reads MNHEY; CDR2 reads SMNVEV (reference sequence). This CDR3 has 14 residues. A word on this clone: The antigen remains unidentified.

Sequences were obtained from PBMCs. The TCR was taken from a woman in her thirties in good health and CMV-seropositive. V usage is TRBV27 and J usage is TRBJ2-7, with 7 bases fitting TRBD2. The CDR3 DNA sequence: TGTGCCAGCAGCCCCCGGGACTATCCCTACGAGCAGTACTTC. It codes for CASSPRDYPYEQYF.